The 30 T cell receptor beta chains below were found in one sample sequenced in a study of T cell responses to AZD1222 COVID-19 vaccine. Sequenced by immunoSEQ multiplex PCR; TCRdb stores in-frame clones only, minus some. The sample shows some 150,000 clones, over 90% of them seen only once. The sample was peripheral blood, taken on day 0 of AZD1222 vaccination. The receptors stem from an adult in good health.

The genes are TRBV11-2 and TRBJ2-1; D perhaps matches TRBD2 (5 bases). Germline V gene data show CDR1 as SGHAT and CDR2 as FQNNGV. The CDR3 consists of 17 residues. Trimming left V 5 bases short and J 0 bases short, with 17 bases between. This chain's CDR3 is CASSLSPGVTSYNEQFF. The DNA for the CDR3 is TGTGCCAGCAGCCTCTCCCCCGGGGTGACCTCCTACAATGAGCAGTTCTTC. The variable domain in full, with the rest retrieved from reference TRBV11-2 and TRBJ2-1, is EAGVAQSPRYKIIEKRQSVAFWCNPISGHATLYWYQQILGQGPKLLIQFQNNGVVDDSQLPKDRFSAERLKGVDSTLKIQPAKLEDSAVYLCASSLSPGVTSYNEQFFGPGTRLTVL.

The rearrangement links TRBV14 to TRBJ1-5; a possible D gene is TRBD1 (5 bases). V was trimmed by 1 base and J by 11 bases, leaving 9 bases between them. Germline V gene lookup returns CDR1 SGHDN and CDR2 FVKESK. The CDR3 covers 12 residues. CDR3 in amino acids: CASSQGGGAQHF. The CDR3 region has the DNA TGTGCCAGCAGCCAAGGGGGCGGGGCCCAGCATTTT.

The genes are TRBV27 and TRBJ1-1; a possible D gene is TRBD1 (5 bases). The CDR3 totals 14 residues. Germline CDR1 and CDR2: MNHEY and SMNVEV (reference sequence). Trimming removed 6 bases at V and 6 bases at J, with 17 bases between. CDR3 in amino acids: CASRLGGNRAEAFF. The CDR3, as DNA: TGTGCCAGCAGACTGGGGGGGAACCGGGCTGAAGCTTTCTTT.

The V and J genes are TRBV11-2 and TRBJ2-2; D gene ambiguous. Trimming removed 5 bases from V and 8 bases from J, with 12 bases in between. The CDR3 totals 13 residues. Per the germline V gene, CDR1 is SGHAT and CDR2 is FQNNGV. CDR3 loop: CASSQTAPGELFF. CDR3 bases: TGTGCCAGCAGCCAGACTGCTCCAGGGGAGCTGTTTTTT. Looking up the rest from reference TRBV11-2 and TRBJ2-2 gives the full variable domain: EAGVAQSPRYKIIEKRQSVAFWCNPISGHATLYWYQQILGQGPKLLIQFQNNGVVDDSQLPKDRFSAERLKGVDSTLKIQPAKLEDSAVYLCASSQTAPGELFFGEGSRLTVL.

The chain uses TRBV11-2 and TRBJ2-5; D is perhaps TRBD1 (5 bases). V lost 3 bases, J lost 5 bases, and 7 bases lay in between. This CDR3 spans 12 amino acids. Germline V gene sequence: CDR1 SGHAT, CDR2 FQNNGV. Here the CDR3 reads CASSLTDETQYF. CDR3 coding DNA: TGTGCCAGCAGCTTGACAGATGAGACCCAGTACTTC.

V usage is TRBV5-1 and J usage is TRBJ2-6; TRBD1 aligns across 7 bases. The germline V gene has CDR1 SGHRS and CDR2 YFSETQ. The CDR3 spans 16 residues. Unmatched junction bases numbered 6, after V lost 5 bases and J lost 1 base. CDR3 in DNA: TGCGCCAGCAGATTGACAGGGTTGTCTGGGGCCAACGTCCTGACTTTC. Protein product: CASRLTGLSGANVLTF.

This chain connects TRBV6-5 to TRBJ1-1, with D possibly matching TRBD1 (6 bases). With 7 bases removed from V and 1 base from J, the gap between germline ends came to 13 bases. The germline CDR1 and CDR2 sequences are MNHEY and SVGAGI. This CDR3 region has 14 residues. The CDR3 protein is CASIKQGRNTEAFF. CDR3 nucleotides: TGTGCCAGCATAAAACAGGGCCGGAACACTGAAGCTTTCTTT.

V usage is TRBV6-1 and J usage is TRBJ2-3; D unclear. V shed 2 bases and J shed 0 bases, with 12 bases lying between them. This CDR3 is 16 amino acids long. Germline CDR1 is MNHNS and CDR2 is SASEGT. The CDR3 spells CASSEFLLTSTDTQYF. The CDR3 nucleotides are TGTGCCAGCAGTGAATTCCTACTAACTAGCACAGATACGCAGTATTTT.

This CDR3 reads CASSLTWGDPGNTIYF. In DNA form, the CDR3 reads TGTGCCAGCAGTTTAACGTGGGGCGACCCTGGAAACACCATATATTTT. J is TRBJ1-3 and V is TRBV28; D is perhaps TRBD1 (5 bases). Trimming removed 2 bases at V and 2 bases at J, with 13 bases between. This CDR3 is 16 amino acids long. Germline CDR1 reads MDHEN; CDR2 reads SYDVKM.

This clone was counted between two and nine times. The CDR3 region is CASSEAMVSDEQYF. DNA of the CDR3: TGTGCCAGCAGTGAAGCCATGGTATCGGACGAGCAGTACTTC. The chain couples TRBV6-1 to TRBJ2-7; D is unclear. Germline V gives CDR1 MNHNS, CDR2 SASEGT. The CDR3 spans 14 residues. Trimming left V 0 bases short and J 5 bases short, with 11 bases between.

The genes are TRBV7-8 and TRBJ2-4; 13 positions match TRBD2. CDR3 length equals 15 residues. V lost 2 bases to trimming and J lost 5 bases; unmatched junction nucleotides: 0. CDR1 and CDR2 (germline): SGHVS, FQNEAQ. The chain's CDR3 is CASSLTSGRENIQYF. In DNA, the CDR3 is TGTGCCAGCAGCTTAACTAGCGGGAGGGAAAACATTCAGTACTTC.

V is TRBV7-9 and J is TRBJ1-1; D not resolved. The CDR3 totals 16 residues. Deletions cut 0 bases from V and 0 bases from J, with 11 bases between. CDR1 is SEHNR and CDR2 is FQNEAQ in the germline V gene (reference sequence). The CDR3 sequence is CASSLAAASMNTEAFF. The CDR3 DNA sequence: TGTGCCAGCAGCTTAGCGGCGGCTTCTATGAACACTGAAGCTTTCTTT.

The rearrangement uses TRBV4-1 and TRBJ2-1; 14 bases are a match to TRBD2. The germline gives CDR1 MGHRA, CDR2 YSYEKL. The CDR3 extends over 16 amino acids. V was pared by 3 bases and J by 6 bases, with 4 bases of the junction left unmatched. The DNA for the CDR3 is TGCGCCAGCAGCCAGGGACTAGCGGGAGTGTTCAATGAGCAGTTCTTC. It codes for CASSQGLAGVFNEQFF.

The V call is TRBV2, the J call TRBJ2-1, with 8 bases fitting TRBD2. V was clipped by 7 bases and J by 8 bases; unmatched bases: 7. CDR1 and CDR2 from the germline V gene are SNHLY and FYNNEI. The CDR3 has 13 residues. The CDR3 protein is CASKLAGSYEQFF. The CDR3 coding sequence is TGTGCCAGCAAATTAGCGGGATCCTATGAGCAGTTCTTC.

This chain uses TRBV5-4 with TRBJ2-2; TRBD2 matches at 13 bases. CDR3 size: 15 residues. Germline values: CDR1 SGHNT, CDR2 YYREEE (reference sequence). V lost 1 base to trimming and J lost 6 bases; unmatched junction nucleotides: 0. The CDR3 bases are TGTGCCAGCAGCTTGACTAGCGGGAGGGCCGGGGAGCTGTTTTTT. This sequence encodes CASSLTSGRAGELFF.

This chain links TRBV19 with TRBJ2-5; a possible D gene is TRBD2 (6 bases). The germline V gene has CDR1 LNHDA and CDR2 SQIVND (reference sequence). V was clipped by 0 bases and J by 1 base, with 12 bases between them. This CDR3 spans 16 amino acids. The CDR3 protein is CASSIDRISGQETQYF. CDR3 sequence (DNA): TGTGCCAGTAGTATAGATCGAATTAGCGGCCAAGAGACCCAGTACTTC.

The chain links TRBV4-1 to TRBJ1-2; tentative D call: TRBD1 (6 bases). Germline CDR1 reads MGHRA; CDR2 reads YSYEKL. Trimming cost V 0 bases and J 9 bases, with 17 bases left between them. This CDR3 comprises 15 residues. The CDR3 DNA reads TGCGCCAGCAGCCAAGAAGGGTGGGGGCCTACTAGCTACACCTTC. This encodes CASSQEGWGPTSYTF.

The chain uses TRBV5-6 and TRBJ1-1; D is possibly TRBD1 (6 bases). The CDR3 spans 14 residues. Looked up from germline, CDR1 is SGHDT and CDR2 is YYEEEE. The ends were cut back, 2 bases at V and 8 bases at J, with 16 bases in the middle. The CDR3, as DNA: TGTGCCAGCAGCTTCGACAGGCGGCTCCCAGAAGCTTTCTTT. This translates into CASSFDRRLPEAFF.

This chain connects TRBV5-4 to TRBJ1-1; the D gene is possibly TRBD1 (5 bases). The CDR3 has 14 residues. The germline CDR1 and CDR2 sequences are SGHNT and YYREEE (reference sequence). Trimming removed 1 base at V and 1 base at J, with 8 bases between. DNA of the CDR3: TGTGCCAGCAGCTTGATAGGGACGAACACTGAAGCTTTCTTT. It translates to CASSLIGTNTEAFF. Full variable domain (outside the CDR3, taken from reference TRBV5-4 and TRBJ1-1): ETGVTQSPTHLIKTRGQQVTLRCSSQSGHNTVSWYQQALGQGPQFIFQYYREEENGRGNFPPRFSGLQFPNYSSELNVNALELDDSALYLCASSLIGTNTEAFFGQGTRLTVV.

This chain joins TRBV24-1 and TRBJ1-2, with 10 bases matching TRBD1. From germline, CDR1 is KGHDR and CDR2 SFDVKD. CDR3 length: 15 residues. The V segment lost 4 bases and the J segment 7 bases; nucleotides outside the gene matches: 8. Written as DNA, the CDR3 is TGTGCCACCAGTGACCCGGGACAGGGGACGGGTGGCTACACCTTC. It encodes CATSDPGQGTGGYTF.

The rearrangement uses TRBV3-1 (or the pseudogene TRBV3-2) and TRBJ1-1, with 8 bases fitting TRBD1. From germline, CDR1 is LGHDT and CDR2 YNNKEL (reference sequence). The CDR3 runs to 16 residues. V shed 1 base, J shed 0 bases, and the junction held 4 bases outside the gene matches. The CDR3 sequence is CASSQGTGNMNTEAFF. The CDR3 bases are TGTGCCAGCAGCCAAGGGACAGGGAACATGAACACTGAAGCTTTCTTT.

The chain joins TRBV5-1 to TRBJ1-4, with D hard to call. CDR1 SGHRS and CDR2 YFSETQ come from the germline V gene. The CDR3 loop spans 14 amino acids. V was cut by 0 bases and J by 4 bases, with 7 bases left in between. Here the CDR3 reads CASSLGVSNEKLFF. In DNA, the CDR3 is TGCGCCAGCAGCTTGGGAGTCAGTAATGAAAAACTGTTTTTT.

The rearrangement links TRBV6-1 to TRBJ2-7, with no clear D. Per the germline V gene, CDR1 is MNHNS and CDR2 is SASEGT. V was clipped by 1 base and J by 3 bases, with 7 bases between them. The CDR3 length is 13 residues. The CDR3 nucleotides read TGTGCCAGCAGTGAAGTGGGTCTCTACGAGCAGTACTTC. Translation gives CASSEVGLYEQYF.

CDR3 coding DNA: TGTGCCAGCAGCCAGGACAGGGTCCCTTTCTTT. Translated, it gives CASSQDRVPFF. V gene TRBV11-2 combines with J gene TRBJ1-1, with TRBD1 matching 8 bases. J gave up 12 bases and V 5 bases, and 5 bases lay outside the gene matches. This CDR3 region has 11 residues. Germline V CDR1 and CDR2: SGHAT, FQNNGV.

This chain links TRBV5-1 with TRBJ1-1; tentatively, D is TRBD1 (5 bases). This CDR3 has 14 amino acids. Germline lookup yields CDR1 SGHRS and CDR2 YFSETQ. Deletions cut 0 bases from V and 3 bases from J, with 9 bases between. This CDR3 is CASSLEGVDTEAFF. The CDR3 bases are TGCGCCAGCAGCTTGGAAGGGGTAGACACTGAAGCTTTCTTT.

The sample holds one count of this clone. This sequence joins TRBV12-3 or TRBV12-4 and TRBJ1-2; D unresolved. This CDR3 is built from 13 residues. V was clipped by 7 bases and J by 0 bases, with 9 bases between them. The CDR3 DNA sequence: TGTGCCAGCACAAACGGAGCTAACTATGGCTACACCTTC. Translation: CASTNGANYGYTF.

This clone appeared a single time. The rearrangement links TRBV12-3 or TRBV12-4 to TRBJ2-1; no firm D call. This CDR3 has 12 residues. The germline V and J ends were trimmed by 8 bases and 10 bases, with 15 bases remaining between them. CDR3 residues: CASSYLSKEQFF. The DNA of the CDR3 is TGTGCCAGCTCCTACCTCTCAAAGGAGCAGTTCTTC.

This clone was counted once. J is TRBJ1-3 and V is TRBV5-1; no reliable D call. This CDR3 is 14 amino acids long. Trimming shortened V by 4 bases and J by 0 bases, and 8 bases separated the two germline ends. Per germline, CDR1 SGHRS and CDR2 YFSETQ. Written as DNA, the CDR3 is TGCGCCAGCAGCCCCGGAGCCTCTGGAAACACCATATATTTT. Translating it yields CASSPGASGNTIYF.

The V gene is TRBV6-2 or TRBV6-3, the J gene TRBJ1-5; 7 nucleotides line up with TRBD1. The V segment lost 2 bases and the J segment 0 bases; nucleotides outside the gene matches: 13. The germline V gene has CDR1 MNHEY and CDR2 SVGEGT. The CDR3 runs 19 residues. In DNA, the CDR3 is TGTGCCAGCAGTTACCTGGGACAGCTAAACCAATATAGCAATCAGCCCCAGCATTTT. As protein: CASSYLGQLNQYSNQPQHF.

The chain joins TRBV27 to TRBJ1-3; D is perhaps TRBD1 (6 bases). The CDR3 is made up of 18 amino acids. The V end was cut by 6 bases, the J end by 2 bases, with 23 bases between. Germline V gene lookup returns CDR1 MNHEY and CDR2 SMNVEV (reference sequence). In nucleotides, the CDR3 is TGTGCCAGCAGCGAGGCGGTCGGGGGCGCCCCTCCTGGAAACACCATATATTTT. Encoded protein: CASSEAVGGAPPGNTIYF.